This T cell receptor beta chain was profiled in a study of T cells in tuberculosis. Some clones are missing from TCRdb's copy, which holds only in-frame ones; the method was immunoSEQ multiplex PCR. The table shows 25,000 to 35,000 clones, with about 82% occurring only once. As for time point: new active TB diagnosis, blood taken before or within 7 days of starting treatment. Included patients were adults of at least 18, HIV-seronegative, South African. Each patient had positive sputum smear microscopy and/or positive culture. The CDR3 sequence is 13 residues long. Germline lookup yields CDR1 MNHEY and CDR2 SVGAGI. After removal of 9 bases from V and 5 bases from J, the junction contained 8 bases not matched to a gene.

The chain carries TRBV6-5 and TRBJ2-3, with 7 bases that match TRBD1. The TCR was taken from an adult with tuberculosis. The sequencing used PBMCs, collected at tuberculosis diagnosis. This CDR3 is CASADRAEDTQYF. CDR3 coding DNA: TGTGCCAGTGCCGACAGGGCGGAAGATACGCAGTATTTT.